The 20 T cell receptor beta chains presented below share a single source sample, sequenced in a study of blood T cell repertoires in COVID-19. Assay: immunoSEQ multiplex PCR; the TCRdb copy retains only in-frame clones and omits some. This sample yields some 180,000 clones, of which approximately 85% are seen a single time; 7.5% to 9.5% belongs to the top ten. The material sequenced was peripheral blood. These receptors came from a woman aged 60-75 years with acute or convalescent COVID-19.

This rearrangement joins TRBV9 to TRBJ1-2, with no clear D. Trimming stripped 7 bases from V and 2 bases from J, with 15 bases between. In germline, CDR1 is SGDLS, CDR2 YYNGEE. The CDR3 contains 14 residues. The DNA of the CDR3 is TGTGCCAGCGGTACTTATGGGAGCAACTATGGCTACACCTTC. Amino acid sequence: CASGTYGSNYGYTF. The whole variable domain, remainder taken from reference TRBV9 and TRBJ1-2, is DSGVTQTPKHLITATGQRVTLRCSPRSGDLSVYWYQQSLDQGLQFLIQYYNGEERAKGNILERFSAQQFPDLHSELNLSSLELGDSALYFCASGTYGSNYGYTFGSGTRLTVV.

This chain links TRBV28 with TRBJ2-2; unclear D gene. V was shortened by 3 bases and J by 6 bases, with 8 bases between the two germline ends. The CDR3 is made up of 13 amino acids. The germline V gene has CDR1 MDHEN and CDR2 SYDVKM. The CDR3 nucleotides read TGTGCCAGCAGTTTGCTGGGCCCCGGGGAGCTGTTTTTT. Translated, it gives CASSLLGPGELFF.

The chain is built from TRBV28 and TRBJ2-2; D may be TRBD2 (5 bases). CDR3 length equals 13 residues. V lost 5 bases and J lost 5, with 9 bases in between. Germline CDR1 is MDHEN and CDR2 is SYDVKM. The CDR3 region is CASSRPGTGELFF. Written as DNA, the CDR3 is TGTGCCAGCAGTCGCCCGGGGACCGGGGAGCTGTTTTTT.

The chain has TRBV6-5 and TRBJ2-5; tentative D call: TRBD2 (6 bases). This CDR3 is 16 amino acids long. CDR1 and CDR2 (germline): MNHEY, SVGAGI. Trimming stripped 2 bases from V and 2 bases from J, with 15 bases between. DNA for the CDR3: TGTGCCAGCAGTTACCTAAGATCTAGCGATCAAGAGACCCAGTACTTC. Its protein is CASSYLRSSDQETQYF.

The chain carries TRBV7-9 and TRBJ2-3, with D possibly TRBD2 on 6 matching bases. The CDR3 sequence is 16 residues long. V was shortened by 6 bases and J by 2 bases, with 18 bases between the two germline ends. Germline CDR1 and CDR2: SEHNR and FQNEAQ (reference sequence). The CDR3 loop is CASRERRDGVTDTQYF. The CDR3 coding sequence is TGTGCCAGCAGAGAGCGGCGGGATGGCGTCACAGATACGCAGTATTTT. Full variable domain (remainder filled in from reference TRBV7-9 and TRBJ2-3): DTGVSQNPRHKITKRGQNVTFRCDPISEHNRLYWYRQTLGQGPEFLTYFQNEAQLEKSRLLSDRFSAERPKGSFSTLEIQRTEQGDSAMYLCASRERRDGVTDTQYFGPGTRLTVL.

The CDR3 spells CASSLVRGEQFF. CDR3 sequence (DNA): TGCGCCAGCAGCTTGGTGAGAGGCGAGCAGTTCTTC. The V gene is TRBV5-1, the J gene TRBJ2-1; D unclear. The germline V gene has CDR1 SGHRS and CDR2 YFSETQ. The CDR3 totals 12 residues. V was pared by 0 bases and J by 10 bases, with 8 bases between. Full variable domain (rest looked up from reference TRBV5-1 and TRBJ2-1): KAGVTQTPRYLIKTRGQQVTLSCSPISGHRSVSWYQQTPGQGLQFLFEYFSETQRNKGNFPGRFSGRQFSNSRSEMNVSTLELGDSALYLCASSLVRGEQFFGPGTRLTVL.

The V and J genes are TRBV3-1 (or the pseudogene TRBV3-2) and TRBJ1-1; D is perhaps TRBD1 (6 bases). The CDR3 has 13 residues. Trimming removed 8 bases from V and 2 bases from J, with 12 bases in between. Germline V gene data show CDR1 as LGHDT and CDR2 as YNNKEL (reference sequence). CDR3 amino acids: CASAPGHNTEAFF. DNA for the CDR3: TGTGCCAGCGCGCCGGGACACAACACTGAAGCTTTCTTT.

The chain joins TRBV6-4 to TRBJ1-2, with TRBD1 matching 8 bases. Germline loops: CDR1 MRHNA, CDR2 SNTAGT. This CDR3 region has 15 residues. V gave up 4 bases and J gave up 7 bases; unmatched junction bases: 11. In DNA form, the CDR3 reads TGTGCCAGCAGTGTTTCGACAGGGGCGATTAGTGGCTACACCTTC. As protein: CASSVSTGAISGYTF.

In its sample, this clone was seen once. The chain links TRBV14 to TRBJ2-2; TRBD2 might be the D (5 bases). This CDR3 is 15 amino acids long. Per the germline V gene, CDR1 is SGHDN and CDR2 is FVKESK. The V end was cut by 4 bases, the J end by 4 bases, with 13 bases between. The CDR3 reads CASSRGPLGTGELFF. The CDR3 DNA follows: TGTGCCAGCAGCCGAGGGCCTCTGGGCACCGGGGAGCTGTTTTTT.

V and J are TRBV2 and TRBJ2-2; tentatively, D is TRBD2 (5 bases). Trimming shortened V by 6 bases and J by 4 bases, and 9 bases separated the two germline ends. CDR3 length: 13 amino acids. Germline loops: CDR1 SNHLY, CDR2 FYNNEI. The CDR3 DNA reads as TGTGCCAGCAGAGAGCGGATCACCGGGGAGCTGTTTTTT. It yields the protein CASRERITGELFF.

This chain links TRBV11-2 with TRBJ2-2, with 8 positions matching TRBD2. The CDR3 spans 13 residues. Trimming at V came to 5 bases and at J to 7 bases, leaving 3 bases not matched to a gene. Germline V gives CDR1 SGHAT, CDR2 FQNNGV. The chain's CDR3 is CASSPRGVGELFF. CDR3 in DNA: TGTGCCAGCAGCCCGCGGGGGGTCGGGGAGCTGTTTTTT. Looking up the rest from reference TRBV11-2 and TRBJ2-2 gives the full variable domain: EAGVAQSPRYKIIEKRQSVAFWCNPISGHATLYWYQQILGQGPKLLIQFQNNGVVDDSQLPKDRFSAERLKGVDSTLKIQPAKLEDSAVYLCASSPRGVGELFFGEGSRLTVL.

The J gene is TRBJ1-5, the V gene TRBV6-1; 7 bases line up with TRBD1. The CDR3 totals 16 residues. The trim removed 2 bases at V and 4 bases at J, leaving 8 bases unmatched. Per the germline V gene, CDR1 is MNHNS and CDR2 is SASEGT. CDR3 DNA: TGTGCCAGCAGTGAATCCGCGGACAGGCGAAATCAGCCCCAGCATTTT. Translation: CASSESADRRNQPQHF.

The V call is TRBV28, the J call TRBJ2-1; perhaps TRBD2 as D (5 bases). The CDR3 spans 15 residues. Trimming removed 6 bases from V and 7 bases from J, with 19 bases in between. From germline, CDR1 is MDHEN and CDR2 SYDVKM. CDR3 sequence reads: CASSRWGAVGNEQFF. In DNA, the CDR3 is TGTGCCAGCAGCCGTTGGGGAGCGGTTGGGAATGAGCAGTTCTTC. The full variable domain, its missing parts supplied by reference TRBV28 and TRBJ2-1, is DVKVTQSSRYLVKRTGEKVFLECVQDMDHENMFWYRQDPGLGLRLIYFSYDVKMKEKGDIPEGYSVSREKKERFSLILESASTNQTSMYLCASSRWGAVGNEQFFGPGTRLTVL.

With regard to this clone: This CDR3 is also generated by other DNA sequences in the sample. CDR3 in amino acids: CASSLTENTEAFF. The CDR3 DNA sequence: TGCGCCAGCAGCTTGACAGAGAACACTGAAGCTTTCTTT. This rearrangement joins TRBV5-1 to TRBJ1-1; no reliable D call. CDR1 and CDR2 (germline): SGHRS, YFSETQ. The CDR3 loop spans 13 amino acids. Trimming cost V 1 base and J 1 base, with 5 bases left between them.

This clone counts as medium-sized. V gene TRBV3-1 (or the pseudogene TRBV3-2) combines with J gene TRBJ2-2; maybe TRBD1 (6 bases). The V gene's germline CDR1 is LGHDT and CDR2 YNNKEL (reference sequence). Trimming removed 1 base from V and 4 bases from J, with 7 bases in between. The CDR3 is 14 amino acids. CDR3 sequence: CASSQGGGTGELFF. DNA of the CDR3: TGTGCCAGCAGCCAAGGAGGGGGCACCGGGGAGCTGTTTTTT.

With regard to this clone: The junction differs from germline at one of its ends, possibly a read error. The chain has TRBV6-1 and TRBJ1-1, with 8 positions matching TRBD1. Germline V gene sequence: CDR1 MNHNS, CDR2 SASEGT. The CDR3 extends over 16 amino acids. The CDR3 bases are TGTGCCAGTAGTGAATTGGGGACAGGACTGAACACTGAAGCTTTCTTT. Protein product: CASSELGTGLNTEAFF.

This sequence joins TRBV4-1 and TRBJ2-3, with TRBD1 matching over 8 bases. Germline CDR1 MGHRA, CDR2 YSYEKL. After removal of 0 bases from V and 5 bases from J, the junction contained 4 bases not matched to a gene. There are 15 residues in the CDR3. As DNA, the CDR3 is TGCGCCAGCAGCCAAGACAGGGGGCGCGTAGATACGCAGTATTTT. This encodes CASSQDRGRVDTQYF.

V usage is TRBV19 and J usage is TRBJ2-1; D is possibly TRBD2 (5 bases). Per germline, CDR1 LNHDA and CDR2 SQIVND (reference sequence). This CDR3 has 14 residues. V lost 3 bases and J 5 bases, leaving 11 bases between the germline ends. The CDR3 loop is CASSIRRDDNEQFF. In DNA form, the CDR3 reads TGTGCCAGTAGTATCCGCCGGGATGACAATGAGCAGTTCTTC.

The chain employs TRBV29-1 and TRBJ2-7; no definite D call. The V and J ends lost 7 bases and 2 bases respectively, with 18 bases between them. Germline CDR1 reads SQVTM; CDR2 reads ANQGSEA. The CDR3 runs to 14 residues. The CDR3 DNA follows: TGCAGCGACCCGACTCGATTAACACCCTACGAGCAGTACTTC. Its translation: CSDPTRLTPYEQYF.

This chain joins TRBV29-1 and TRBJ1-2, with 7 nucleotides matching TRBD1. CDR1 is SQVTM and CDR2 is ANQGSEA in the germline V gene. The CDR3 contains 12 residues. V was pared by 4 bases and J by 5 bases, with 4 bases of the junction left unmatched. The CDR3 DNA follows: TGCAGCGTTGGGACAGGATCGTATGGCTACACCTTC. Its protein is CSVGTGSYGYTF.